These T cell receptor beta chains were read from a single sample in a study of T-cell reconstitution after alpha-beta-depleted transplantation in children. TCRdb reprocessed the PCR reads via MiXCR and lists one record per CDR3 protein. The data show 240,000 or so distinct CDR3 sequences, roughly 8.2% seen once. The material sequenced was PBMCs, mostly from graft donor cells, taken 180 days after TCRalphabeta/CD19-depleted stem cell transplant. The source is a male patient aged 5 to 17 who had a stem cell transplant for acute lymphoblastic leukemia, so the T cells may come from the graft donor. Both conserved end residues are part of each CDR3. Fields, in order: clone size, D gene, V gene, J gene, CDR3 length, CDR3 DNA, CDR3 protein. A D gene is named only where the DNA matches it firmly. Size is stated for part of the rows, as once, few or many counts, or as a class when the clone is expanded.

few	-	TRBV11-2	TRBJ2-5	15	TGTGCCAGCAGCCCGGGGGCGACAGTCCAAGAGACCCAGTACTTC	CASSPGATVQETQYF
few	-	TRBV19	TRBJ2-2	14	TGTGCCAGTAGTATGCAGGCCCGCGGCGGGGAGCTGTTTTTT	CASSMQARGGELFF
many	-	TRBV7-2	TRBJ1-4	14	TGTGCCAGCAGCCTGGGGGGCCGAGGGGAAAAACTGTTTTTT	CASSLGGRGEKLFF
many	TRBD2	TRBV29-1	TRBJ2-2	14	TGCAGCGTTGCGACGGGGGGGGGAACCGGGGAGCTGTTTTTT	CSVATGGGTGELFF
many	-	TRBV5-1	TRBJ1-1	15	TGCGCCAGCAGCTTGGCCAACATTGGTAACACTGAAGCTTTCTTT	CASSLANIGNTEAFF
few	TRBD1	TRBV19	TRBJ1-5	14	TGTGCCAGTAGTTCGACAGGGCACAATCAGCCCCAGCATTTT	CASSSTGHNQPQHF
many	-	TRBV5-1	TRBJ1-1	12	TGCGCCAGCAGCCCCGGCGGGATAGAAGCTTTCTTT	CASSPGGIEAFF
many	-	TRBV5-1	TRBJ2-7	12	TGCGCCAGCAGAGAGAGAACCTACGAGCAGTACTTC	CASRERTYEQYF
many	TRBD1	TRBV20-1	TRBJ1-5	15	TGCAGTGCTAGCCAGGTGACAGGGTGGAATCAGCCCCAGCATTTT	CSASQVTGWNQPQHF
many	TRBD2	TRBV5-8	TRBJ2-1	17	TGTGCCAGCAGCTTGGCCGGGGCTAGCGGTTCCTACAATGAGCAGTTCTTC	CASSLAGASGSYNEQFF
-	-	TRBV5-4	TRBJ2-1	16	TGTGCCAGCAGCTTGTTAGGGCTAGCGAGCTACAATGAGCAGTTCTTC	CASSLLGLASYNEQFF
many	-	TRBV20-1	TRBJ1-2	14	TGCAGTGCTAGAGGTCCGGACGGTTTCTATGGCTACACCTTC	CSARGPDGFYGYTF
-	TRBD2	TRBV5-6	TRBJ2-3	18	TGTGCCAGCAGCTCGGGGCTTCGGGGGCTAGCGGGAGCAGATACGCAGTATTTT	CASSSGLRGLAGADTQYF
few	-	TRBV18	TRBJ2-7	15	TGTGCCAGCTCACCACCGGGAGTGGGCACTTACGAGCAGTACTTC	CASSPPGVGTYEQYF
many	TRBD1	TRBV10-3	TRBJ2-3	15	TGTGCCATCAGTGCGAACAGGGGGATGGGAGATACGCAGTATTTT	CAISANRGMGDTQYF
many	TRBD2	TRBV28	TRBJ2-1	14	TGTGCCAGCAGTAGGGAGCGGGAAAGGAATGAGCAGTTCTTC	CASSRERERNEQFF
many	-	TRBV28	TRBJ2-2	15	TGTGCCAGCAGGTACAGGGTTCCAAACGCCGGGGAGCTGTTTTTT	CASRYRVPNAGELFF
many	TRBD2	TRBV18	TRBJ2-3	17	TGTGCCAGCTCACCACTCTCCTCTAGCGGGAAGACAGATACGCAGTATTTT	CASSPLSSSGKTDTQYF
many	-	TRBV28	TRBJ2-6	16	TGTGCCAGCAGTGCTCGATTTTGGACTGGGGCCAACGTCCTGACTTTC	CASSARFWTGANVLTF
many	-	TRBV20-1	TRBJ2-7	14	TGCAGTGCTAGAGAGGACTGGCCCTCCTACGAGCAGTACTTC	CSAREDWPSYEQYF
-	TRBD2	TRBV5-4	TRBJ2-1	17	TGTGCCAGCAGCTTGGAACCGGGAGGGCCTACCTACAATGAGCAGTTCTTC	CASSLEPGGPTYNEQFF
many	TRBD1	TRBV7-9	TRBJ1-3	15	TGTGCCAGCAGCTACAGGGGACAGCGGAGAAACACCATATATTTT	CASSYRGQRRNTIYF
few	TRBD2	TRBV7-3	TRBJ2-5	15	TGTGCCAGCAGCTTATCGGGGGGGCCGGCTGAGACCCAGTACTTC	CASSLSGGPAETQYF
-	-	TRBV20-1	TRBJ2-3	13	TGCAGTGCTAGAGAGGAGATCACAGATACGCAGTATTTT	CSAREEITDTQYF
many	TRBD1	TRBV20-1	TRBJ2-7	16	TGCAGTGCTAGGCCCCTGACAGGGTTAATCTCCTACGAGCAGTACTTC	CSARPLTGLISYEQYF
many	-	TRBV5-6	TRBJ1-1	15	TGTGCCAGCAGCCTTTTAGGGGCGATGAGCACTGAAGCTTTCTTT	CASSLLGAMSTEAFF
-	-	TRBV28	TRBJ2-4	15	TGTGCCACCAGTTTAAGGACTGTAGCCAAAAACATTCAGTACTTC	CATSLRTVAKNIQYF
many	-	TRBV20-1	TRBJ1-1	14	TGCAGTGCTAGCTCCAGGGGAGGGAGCACTGAAGCTTTCTTT	CSASSRGGSTEAFF
many	-	TRBV28	TRBJ1-4	13	TGTGCCAGTCACTCACCGGTGGGTGAAAAACTGTTTTTT	CASHSPVGEKLFF
many	TRBD1	TRBV6-1	TRBJ1-1	17	TGTGCCAGCAGAGACCCAGGGGACAGGGGGTACGCGTCCGAAGCTTTCTTT	CASRDPGDRGYASEAFF
many	-	TRBV13	TRBJ2-7	15	TGTGCCAGCAGCTTAAGAGGCGGGAGACAGGACGAGCAGTACTTC	CASSLRGGRQDEQYF
many	TRBD2	TRBV12-3/TRBV12-4	TRBJ2-3	15	TGTGCCAGCAGCGCTAGCGGGGGCAGAACTAATACGCAGTATTTT	CASSASGGRTNTQYF
many	TRBD1	TRBV11-3	TRBJ2-7	18	TGTGCCAGCAGACCTGGTGGGGGATCGGGACAGAGGACCTACGAGCAGTACTTC	CASRPGGGSGQRTYEQYF
many	-	TRBV6-5	TRBJ1-4	14	TGTGCCAGCAGTTACTCAGGGGGAAGTGAAAAACTGTTTTTT	CASSYSGGSEKLFF
-	-	TRBV6-1	TRBJ1-5	18	TGTGCCAGCAGTGGAGGGATGACTCAGCGGTATAGCAATCAGCCCCAGCATTTT	CASSGGMTQRYSNQPQHF
many	-	TRBV5-7	TRBJ2-3	14	TGTGCCAGCCCGCCGGGTCTTAGCACAGATACGCAGTATTTT	CASPPGLSTDTQYF
many	TRBD2	TRBV20-1	TRBJ2-7	15	TGCAGTGCTATTTCGGGGGGGCCAACCATCGACGAGCAGTACTTC	CSAISGGPTIDEQYF
-	-	TRBV28	TRBJ1-1	14	TGTGCCAGCAGTTTGCGCCGAGGGGGGACTGAAGCTTTCTTT	CASSLRRGGTEAFF
many	TRBD1	TRBV6-6	TRBJ1-2	12	TGTGCCAGCAGGGTAGGGGGCCTTGGCTACACCTTC	CASRVGGLGYTF
many	-	TRBV6-1	TRBJ1-1	13	TGTGCCAGCAGTGCGACAGGGAACACTGAAGCTTTCTTT	CASSATGNTEAFF
many	TRBD2	TRBV28	TRBJ2-5	16	TGTGCCAGCAGTTTCCCCATTAGCGGGACGCAGGAGACCCAGTACTTC	CASSFPISGTQETQYF
many	TRBD1	TRBV4-3	TRBJ1-2	15	TGCGCCAGCAGCCCGACAGGGGGGTATAACTATGGCTACACCTTC	CASSPTGGYNYGYTF
many	TRBD1	TRBV12-3/TRBV12-4	TRBJ2-1	16	TGTGCCAGCAGTTTATGGGGGACAGGGAGCTACAATGAGCAGTTCTTC	CASSLWGTGSYNEQFF
many	-	TRBV28	TRBJ2-7	11	TGTGCCAGCAAAGGGTTGAACGAGCAGTACTTC	CASKGLNEQYF
-	TRBD2	TRBV20-1	TRBJ2-5	14	TGCAGTGCGCGTAGCGGGAGATCTTTGGAGACCCAGTACTTC	CSARSGRSLETQYF